A single sample is the source of the 27 T cell receptor beta chains below, sequenced in a study of CD8 T cells in ankylosing spondylitis. From the 5' RACE reads, TCRdb called clonotypes with MiXCR, one entry per CDR3 protein. Here the sample spans 150,000 to 200,000 distinct CDR3 sequences, about 32% being singletons. The material sequenced was synovial fluid, either unsorted or a sorted T cell fraction (not recorded which). The receptors originated from a male donor with ankylosing spondylitis.

The CDR3 region is CSALYSRGSSYEQYF. Here the CDR3 DNA reads TGCAGTGCACTATACTCCAGGGGGAGCTCCTACGAGCAGTACTTC. The chain carries TRBV20-1 and TRBJ2-7; 7 nucleotides line up with TRBD1. The CDR3 sequence is 15 residues long. Trimming took 6 bases from V and 0 from J; bases not matched to a gene: 11. CDR1 DFQATT and CDR2 SNEGSKA come from the germline V gene (reference sequence).

The rearrangement joins TRBV5-1 to TRBJ2-3; 9 bases match TRBD1. The junction had 3 bases not matched to a gene; V was cut back by 3 bases and J by 1 base. This CDR3 region has 15 residues. Germline V gene sequence: CDR1 SGHRS, CDR2 YFSETQ. CDR3 coding DNA: TGCGCCAGCAGCTCGGGACAGGGAGGCACAGATACGCAGTATTTT. Translated, it gives CASSSGQGGTDTQYF. Full variable domain (rest looked up from reference TRBV5-1 and TRBJ2-3): KAGVTQTPRYLIKTRGQQVTLSCSPISGHRSVSWYQQTPGQGLQFLFEYFSETQRNKGNFPGRFSGRQFSNSRSEMNVSTLELGDSALYLCASSSGQGGTDTQYFGPGTRLTVL.

V is TRBV20-1 and J is TRBJ2-5, with TRBD2 identical over 10 bases. CDR1 and CDR2 (germline): DFQATT, SNEGSKA (reference sequence). The J segment lost 1 base and the V segment lost 6 bases, leaving 8 bases of the junction unmatched. The CDR3 extends over 15 amino acids. This chain's CDR3 is CSATSGEPSQETQYF. CDR3 in DNA: TGCAGTGCAACTAGCGGGGAGCCGTCCCAAGAGACCCAGTACTTC.

The rearrangement joins TRBV18 to TRBJ2-5; no definite D call. V was cut by 5 bases and J by 4 bases, with 5 bases left in between. The CDR3 loop spans 11 amino acids. Germline V lookup: CDR1 KGHSH, CDR2 LQKENI. The CDR3, as DNA: TGTGCCAGCTCAAACCCAGAGACCCAGTACTTC. It translates to CASSNPETQYF.

This chain uses TRBV7-3 with TRBJ2-2, with a weak D call TRBD1 (5 bases). V lost 5 bases to trimming and J lost 0 bases, with 10 bases between them. The germline gives CDR1 SGHTA, CDR2 FQGTGA. There are 15 residues in the CDR3. This CDR3 reads CASSPLGPNTGELFF. The CDR3, as DNA: TGTGCCAGCAGCCCCTTGGGGCCGAACACCGGGGAGCTGTTTTTT.

This clonotype was found a few times. This chain links TRBV20-1 with TRBJ2-7; tentative D call: TRBD2 (6 bases). In germline, CDR1 is DFQATT, CDR2 SNEGSKA (reference sequence). The ends were cut back, 0 bases at V and 7 bases at J, with 19 bases in the middle. The CDR3 is 15 amino acids. The CDR3 loop is CSARDHGAAREEQYF. The CDR3 region has the DNA TGCAGTGCTAGAGATCACGGAGCCGCCCGGGAGGAGCAGTACTTC.

The chain uses TRBV4-3 and TRBJ2-7; D might be TRBD1 (6 bases). Germline V CDR1 and CDR2: LGHNA, YSLEER. The CDR3 is 15 amino acids. Trimming shortened V by 0 bases and J by 0 bases, and 9 bases separated the two germline ends. CDR3 coding DNA: TGCGCCAGCAGCCAAGAAGTAGGGGGCTCCTACGAGCAGTACTTC. This codes for CASSQEVGGSYEQYF.

The chain has TRBV11-3 and TRBJ2-1, with 12 nucleotides matching TRBD2. This CDR3 comprises 17 residues. In germline, CDR1 is SGHNT, CDR2 YENEEA. V lost 0 bases, J lost 8 bases, and 8 bases stayed unmatched. The CDR3 DNA sequence: TGTGCCAGCAGCTTAGATCAGGGTCTAGCGGGGGGGCATGAGCAGTTCTTC. This codes for CASSLDQGLAGGHEQFF.

This clonotype has ten or more counts. The CDR3 sequence: CASSPLLERANTGELFF. CDR3 DNA sequence: TGCGCCAGCAGCCCACTCCTGGAACGGGCGAACACCGGGGAGCTGTTTTTT. This chain uses TRBV4-1 with TRBJ2-2; D remains unclear. Germline CDR1 is MGHRA and CDR2 is YSYEKL. The CDR3 sequence is 17 residues long. Trimming pared 4 bases from V and 0 bases from J, leaving 15 bases between.

This clonotype was detected only a few times. The chain is built from TRBV7-2 and TRBJ1-3; D remains ambiguous. The CDR3 is 15 amino acids. Germline CDR1 is SGHTA and CDR2 is FQGNSA. Trimming took off 1 base at V and 5 bases at J, with 12 bases between the two ends. The CDR3 DNA sequence: TGTGCCAGCAGCTTAGAGGCCAGACGGCGAAACACCATATATTTT. Protein: CASSLEARRRNTIYF.

This clonotype was observed a handful of times. The chain links TRBV20-1 to TRBJ1-2; D perhaps matches TRBD1 (5 bases). The V gene's germline CDR1 is DFQATT and CDR2 SNEGSKA (reference sequence). The CDR3 length is 12 residues. Trimming took off 2 bases at V and 8 bases at J, with 12 bases between the two ends. The CDR3 loop reads CSARQFRGGYTF. In nucleotides, the CDR3 is TGCAGTGCTAGACAGTTCCGGGGCGGCTACACCTTC.

This clonotype was detected only a few times. The V gene is TRBV7-9, the J gene TRBJ1-1, with 7 bases identical to TRBD1. Germline V lookup: CDR1 SEHNR, CDR2 FQNEAQ (reference sequence). V shed 5 bases and J 3 bases; nucleotides not matched to a gene: 9. The CDR3 extends over 15 amino acids. The CDR3 here is CASSGNRGADTEAFF. The CDR3 coding sequence is TGTGCCAGCAGCGGAAACAGGGGTGCGGACACTGAAGCTTTCTTT. Variable domain in full (rest from reference TRBV7-9 and TRBJ1-1): DTGVSQNPRHKITKRGQNVTFRCDPISEHNRLYWYRQTLGQGPEFLTYFQNEAQLEKSRLLSDRFSAERPKGSFSTLEIQRTEQGDSAMYLCASSGNRGADTEAFFGQGTRLTVV.

This clonotype appeared many times. CDR3 in DNA: TGCGCCAGCAGCTCGGGACTAGTCGCCGGGGAGCTGTTTTTT. As protein: CASSSGLVAGELFF. The chain is built from TRBV5-1 and TRBJ2-2; TRBD2 agrees at 8 bases. This CDR3 has 14 amino acids. With 3 bases clipped from V and 6 bases from J, the junction kept 4 bases outside the gene matches. Germline V lookup: CDR1 SGHRS, CDR2 YFSETQ.

Ten or more counts support this clonotype. The chain joins TRBV9 to TRBJ1-2; 8 bases map to TRBD1. Germline assignment: CDR1 SGDLS and CDR2 YYNGEE. The CDR3 is 15 amino acids. V shed 1 base and J 4 bases; nucleotides not matched to a gene: 6. CDR3 sequence: CASSVTGGDGYGYTF. The DNA for the CDR3 is TGTGCCAGCAGCGTAACAGGGGGAGACGGCTATGGCTACACCTTC.

This clonotype came up a few times. This chain joins TRBV12-3 or TRBV12-4 and TRBJ2-2; 9 nucleotides line up with TRBD1. The ends lost 5 bases at V and 1 base at J; junction bases unmatched: 2. The CDR3 runs 15 residues. CDR3 nucleotides: TGTGCCAGCAGTCCGGGACAGGGGAACACCGGGGAGCTGTTTTTT. Amino acid sequence: CASSPGQGNTGELFF.

This clonotype was detected only a few times. The V gene is TRBV4-1, the J gene TRBJ1-2; TRBD1 agrees at 7 bases. The CDR3 is made up of 17 amino acids. J gave up 6 bases and V 3 bases, and 16 bases lay outside the gene matches. Per germline, CDR1 MGHRA and CDR2 YSYEKL. CDR3 DNA: TGCGCCAGCAGCCAGAGACAGGGTGTGGGGGGTTTTGATGGCTACACCTTC. Its translation is CASSQRQGVGGFDGYTF.

The chain carries TRBV20-1 and TRBJ2-5; D unclear. In germline, CDR1 is DFQATT, CDR2 SNEGSKA (reference sequence). CDR3 length equals 12 residues. Trimming shortened V by 2 bases and J by 4 bases, and 8 bases separated the two germline ends. CDR3 coding DNA: TGCAGTGCTAGACCCCTTGGAGAGACCCAGTACTTC. Residues: CSARPLGETQYF.

This chain joins TRBV27 and TRBJ2-1; 10 nucleotides agree with TRBD2. J lost 10 bases, V lost 3 bases, and 9 bases had no gene match. Per the germline V gene, CDR1 is MNHEY and CDR2 is SMNVEV (reference sequence). This CDR3 has 15 residues. The CDR3 region has the DNA TGTGCCAGCAGTTTGGGAAGCGGGAGGGCCCGGGAGCAGTTCTTC. Amino acids: CASSLGSGRAREQFF.

The chain uses TRBV6-1 and TRBJ2-5, with D perhaps matching TRBD1 (6 bases). The CDR3 totals 15 residues. V lost 2 bases to trimming and J lost 3 bases, with 13 bases between them. The V gene's germline CDR1 is MNHNS and CDR2 SASEGT. In nucleotides, the CDR3 is TGTGCCAGCAGTGAACCGACAGGATTCAAAGAGACCCAGTACTTC. Encoded protein: CASSEPTGFKETQYF.

The V and J genes are TRBV11-1 and TRBJ2-7; possible D gene TRBD2, 6 bases. The V gene lost 3 bases and the J gene lost 0 bases, with 9 bases spanning the gap. Germline values: CDR1 SGHAT, CDR2 FQDESV (reference sequence). The CDR3 is made up of 14 amino acids. The DNA of the CDR3 is TGTGCCAGCAGCTTGCACGGGAGCTCCTACGAGCAGTACTTC. Translation gives CASSLHGSSYEQYF.

The gene calls are TRBV5-1 and TRBJ2-4, with TRBD2 identical over 15 bases. CDR1 is SGHRS and CDR2 is YFSETQ in the germline V gene. This CDR3 contains 19 residues. J lost 1 base, V lost 4 bases, and 9 bases had no gene match. Here the CDR3 reads CASSPRTSGGATAKNIQYF. The CDR3, as DNA: TGCGCCAGCAGCCCAAGGACTAGCGGGGGGGCAACGGCCAAAAACATTCAGTACTTC.

In its sample, this clonotype was seen many times. The chain links TRBV9 to TRBJ2-3; no clear D. The V end was cut by 0 bases, the J end by 3 bases, with 5 bases between. The germline CDR1 and CDR2 sequences are SGDLS and YYNGEE. The CDR3 has 13 amino acids. The CDR3 DNA is TGTGCCAGCAGCGTAGACCTGACAGATACGCAGTATTTT. Translation gives CASSVDLTDTQYF. Filled out from reference TRBV9 and TRBJ2-3, the complete variable domain reads DSGVTQTPKHLITATGQRVTLRCSPRSGDLSVYWYQQSLDQGLQFLIQYYNGEERAKGNILERFSAQQFPDLHSELNLSSLELGDSALYFCASSVDLTDTQYFGPGTRLTVL.

V and J are TRBV5-1 and TRBJ2-2, with D perhaps TRBD1 (6 bases). CDR1 is SGHRS and CDR2 is YFSETQ in the germline V gene. The CDR3 runs to 13 residues. Trimming cost V 9 bases and J 1 base, with 10 bases left between them. CDR3 sequence (DNA): TGCGCCACCAAGGGACAGAACACCGGGGAGCTGTTTTTT. This gives the protein CATKGQNTGELFF.

This clonotype was observed at least ten times. The rearrangement uses TRBV7-9 and TRBJ1-1, with 7 positions matching TRBD1. J gave up 5 bases and V 8 bases, and 5 bases lay outside the gene matches. The CDR3 extends over 12 amino acids. Germline values: CDR1 SEHNR, CDR2 FQNEAQ (reference sequence). For the CDR3, the DNA is TGTGCCAGCGAGAGACAGGGTACTGAAGCTTTCTTT. This codes for CASERQGTEAFF.

This clonotype turned up a few times. The chain links TRBV7-2 to TRBJ2-3, with 12 bases matching TRBD2. CDR3 length: 16 amino acids. J lost 4 bases, V lost 1 base, and 3 bases had no gene match. Germline CDR1 and CDR2: SGHTA and FQGNSA. CDR3 amino acids: CASSLGLAGAPDTQYF. CDR3 sequence (DNA): TGTGCCAGCAGCTTAGGACTAGCGGGAGCTCCAGATACGCAGTATTTT.

This clonotype was observed a few times. This chain uses TRBV5-8 with TRBJ2-4, with TRBD1 as a possible D gene (5 bases). The CDR3 contains 15 residues. V was pared by 0 bases and J by 1 base, with 8 bases between. Germline lookup yields CDR1 SGHTS and CDR2 YDEGEE. This CDR3 reads CASSLGGAAKNIQYF. The CDR3 bases are TGTGCCAGCAGCTTGGGGGGCGCGGCCAAAAACATTCAGTACTTC.

V is TRBV5-1 and J is TRBJ2-3; tentatively, D is TRBD1 (5 bases). Germline CDR1 and CDR2: SGHRS and YFSETQ. The CDR3 is 16 amino acids. V was cut by 0 bases and J by 2 bases, with 13 bases left in between. CDR3 sequence reads: CASSLEAQGLTDTQYF. Here the CDR3 DNA reads TGCGCCAGCAGCTTGGAGGCCCAGGGCCTCACAGATACGCAGTATTTT.